This T cell receptor (beta chain) originates from a study of blood T cell repertoires in COVID-19. Across the whole study: COVID-19 samples collected from the United States, Italy and Spain covered acute and convalescent phases. Nucleic acid was either cDNA or gDNA, and it came from T cells, B-cell-depleted T cells, or PBMCs.

Sequenced by immunoSEQ multiplex PCR; TCRdb stores in-frame clones only, minus some. The sample shows 200,000 to 250,000 clones, around 86% of them seen only once. Seattle researchers signed up patients amid active infection and tracked them longitudinally. Deletions cut 2 bases from V and 0 bases from J, with 10 bases between. Germline V CDR1 and CDR2: SGHRS, YFSETQ. The CDR3 is 15 amino acids. V gene TRBV5-1 combines with J gene TRBJ2-3; D is undetermined. This sequence originates from a woman of 80 years or more with COVID-19, enrolled during active disease. The specimen sequenced was peripheral blood. CDR3 DNA sequence: TGCGCCAGCAGCTTACAGAAACCTAGCACAGATACGCAGTATTTT. Residues: CASSLQKPSTDTQYF.